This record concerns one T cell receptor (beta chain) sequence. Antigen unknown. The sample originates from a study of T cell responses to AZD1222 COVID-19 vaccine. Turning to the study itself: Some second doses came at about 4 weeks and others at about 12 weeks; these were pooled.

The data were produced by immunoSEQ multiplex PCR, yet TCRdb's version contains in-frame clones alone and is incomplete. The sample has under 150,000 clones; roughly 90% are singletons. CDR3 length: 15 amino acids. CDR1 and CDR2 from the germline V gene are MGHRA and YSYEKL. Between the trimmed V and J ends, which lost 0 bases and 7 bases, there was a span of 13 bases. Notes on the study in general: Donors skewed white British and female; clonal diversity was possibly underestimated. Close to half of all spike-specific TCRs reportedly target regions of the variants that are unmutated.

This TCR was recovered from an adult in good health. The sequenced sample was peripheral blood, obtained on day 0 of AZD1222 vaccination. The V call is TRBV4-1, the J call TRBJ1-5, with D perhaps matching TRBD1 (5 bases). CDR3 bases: TGCGCCAGCAGCCAAGATCTAAGGGGCGGGCAGCCCCAGCATTTT. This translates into CASSQDLRGGQPQHF.